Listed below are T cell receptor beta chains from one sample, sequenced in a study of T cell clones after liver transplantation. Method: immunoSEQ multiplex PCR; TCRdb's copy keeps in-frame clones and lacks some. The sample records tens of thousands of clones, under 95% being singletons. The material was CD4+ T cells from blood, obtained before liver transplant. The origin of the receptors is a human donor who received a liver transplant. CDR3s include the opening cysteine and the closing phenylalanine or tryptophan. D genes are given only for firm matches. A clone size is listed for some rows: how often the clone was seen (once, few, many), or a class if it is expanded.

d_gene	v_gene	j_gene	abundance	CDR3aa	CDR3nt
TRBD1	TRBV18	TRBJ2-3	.	CASSPLQGRTDTQYF	TGTGCCAGCTCACCTCTACAGGGGCGTACAGATACGCAGTATTTT
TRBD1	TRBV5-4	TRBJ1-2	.	CASSLGGQGGYGYTF	TGTGCCAGCAGCTTGGGAGGACAGGGGGGCTATGGCTACACCTTC
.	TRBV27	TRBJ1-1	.	CASSSSTRGAILNTEAFF	TGTGCCAGCAGTTCCTCCACACGGGGCGCCATTCTGAACACTGAAGCTTTCTTT
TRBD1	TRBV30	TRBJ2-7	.	CAWRKGATYEQYF	TGTGCCTGGAGGAAGGGGGCGACCTACGAGCAGTACTTC
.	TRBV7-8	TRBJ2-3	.	CASSVTSTDTQYF	TGTGCCAGCAGCGTAACTAGCACAGATACGCAGTATTTT
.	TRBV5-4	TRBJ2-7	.	CASSPGGGLDEQYF	TGTGCCAGCAGCCCCGGAGGGGGGTTAGACGAGCAGTACTTC
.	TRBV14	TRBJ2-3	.	CASSQEPYQVSDTQYF	TGTGCCAGCAGCCAAGAACCCTACCAAGTGTCAGATACGCAGTATTTT
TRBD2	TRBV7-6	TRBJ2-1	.	CASSPDWRGDNEQFF	TGTGCCAGCAGCCCTGACTGGCGGGGGGACAATGAGCAGTTCTTC
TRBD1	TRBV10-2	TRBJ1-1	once	CASIAGTGGVQALMNTEAFF	TGCGCCAGTATCGCCGGGACAGGGGGCGTCCAGGCTCTTATGAACACTGAAGCTTTCTTT
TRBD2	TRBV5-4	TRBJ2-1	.	CASSLASGRMVNEQFF	TGTGCCAGCAGCTTGGCTAGCGGGAGGATGGTAAATGAGCAGTTCTTC
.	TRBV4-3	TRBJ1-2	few	CASSQDVTVGLEGGYTF	TGCGCCAGCAGCCAAGATGTGACAGTCGGGTTGGAAGGTGGCTACACCTTC
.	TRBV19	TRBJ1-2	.	CASSIDPASYGYTF	TGTGCCAGTAGTATAGATCCGGCCAGCTATGGCTACACCTTC
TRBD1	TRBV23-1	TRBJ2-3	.	CASSQSPGQVKWF	TGCGCCAGCAGTCAATCGCCGGGACAGGTTAAGTGGTTT
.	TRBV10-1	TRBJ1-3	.	CASTASGNTIYF	TGCGCCAGCACGGCCTCTGGAAACACCATATATTTT
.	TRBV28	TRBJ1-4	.	CASSLREKLFF	TGTGCCAGCAGTTTAAGGGAAAAACTGTTTTTT
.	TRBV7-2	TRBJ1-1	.	CASRTGPLRGNTEAFF	TGTGCCAGCAGAACCGGGCCCCTAAGGGGGAACACTGAAGCTTTCTTT
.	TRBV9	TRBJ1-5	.	CASSVGPGDQPQHF	TGTGCCAGCAGCGTAGGGCCTGGGGATCAGCCCCAGCATTTT
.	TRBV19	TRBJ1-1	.	CASQEAGLITEAFF	TGTGCCAGTCAGGAGGCAGGGCTTATTACTGAAGCTTTCTTT
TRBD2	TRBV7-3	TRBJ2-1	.	CASSRERLARGGNEQFF	TGTGCCAGCAGCCGAGAAAGACTAGCCCGGGGCGGGAATGAGCAGTTCTTC
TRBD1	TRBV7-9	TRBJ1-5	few	CASSPGTGENQPQHF	TGTGCCAGCAGCCCTGGGACAGGGGAGAATCAGCCCCAGCATTTT
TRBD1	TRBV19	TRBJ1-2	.	CASSAGTGDGYTF	TGTGCCAGTAGTGCCGGGACAGGGGATGGCTACACCTTC
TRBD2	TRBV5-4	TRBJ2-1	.	CASSLFYREAEQFF	TGTGCCAGCAGCTTGTTTTATCGGGAGGCTGAGCAGTTCTTC
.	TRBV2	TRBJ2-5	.	CASSLGYQETQYF	TGTGCCAGCAGTCTCGGATACCAAGAGACCCAGTACTTC
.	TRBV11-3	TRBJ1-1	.	CASSFSVNTEAFF	TGTGCCAGCAGCTTTTCAGTTAACACTGAAGCTTTCTTT
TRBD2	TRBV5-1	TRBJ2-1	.	CASSLRAGERHRQFF	TGCGCCAGCAGCTTACGGGCGGGAGAACGGCACCGGCAGTTCTTC